This is a list of T cell receptor beta chains from one sample in a study of T-cell reconstitution after alpha-beta-depleted transplantation in children. TCRdb independently ran MiXCR on the PCR reads; one entry per CDR3 protein. The repertoire holds hundreds of thousands of distinct CDR3 sequences, 9.5% to 13% seen once, with 20% to 25% in the top ten. This material consisted of peripheral blood, taken 180 days after TCRalphabeta/CD19-depleted stem cell transplant. These receptor sequences come from a male patient between 2 and 10 years old who had a stem cell transplant for chronic granulomatous disease, so the T cells may come from the graft donor. Both conserved end residues are part of each CDR3. The order of the fields is J gene, clone size, V gene, D gene, CDR3 DNA, CDR3 protein. A D gene is named only where the DNA matches it firmly. Where a row states a size, it is once, few, many or the class of an expanded clone; other rows omit it.

j_gene: TRBJ1-1
abundance: many
v_gene: TRBV14
d_gene: .
CDR3nt: TGTGCCAGCAGCCAAGTTGGAGGGTGGAACACTGAAGCTTTCTTT
CDR3aa: CASSQVGGWNTEAFF

j_gene: TRBJ2-2
abundance: many
v_gene: TRBV24-1
d_gene: TRBD1
CDR3nt: TGTGCCACCAGTGATTTGGGACAGGGGAACACCGGGGAGCTGTTTTTT
CDR3aa: CATSDLGQGNTGELFF

j_gene: TRBJ2-1
abundance: many
v_gene: TRBV9
d_gene: TRBD2
CDR3nt: TGTGCCAGCAGCCCGCCGGGAGCGGGGTCCCACAATGAGCAGTTCTTC
CDR3aa: CASSPPGAGSHNEQFF

j_gene: TRBJ2-3
abundance: few
v_gene: TRBV3-1
d_gene: .
CDR3nt: TGTGCCAGCAGCCAAGGGGGGGGCGCGCAGTATTTT
CDR3aa: CASSQGGGAQYF

j_gene: TRBJ2-5
abundance: many
v_gene: TRBV11-2
d_gene: .
CDR3nt: TGTGCCAGCAGCACCAACATCCAACCATGGGGGGGGGCGCGAGAGACCCAGTACTTC
CDR3aa: CASSTNIQPWGGARETQYF

j_gene: TRBJ2-5
abundance: many
v_gene: TRBV7-9
d_gene: .
CDR3nt: TGTGCCAGCAGTCTTGCCACCGGGACTCAAGAGACCCAGTACTTC
CDR3aa: CASSLATGTQETQYF

j_gene: TRBJ1-2
abundance: many
v_gene: TRBV12-3/TRBV12-4
d_gene: .
CDR3nt: TGTGCCAGCGATCGAATTGGCTACACCTTC
CDR3aa: CASDRIGYTF

j_gene: TRBJ2-5
abundance: many
v_gene: TRBV29-1
d_gene: TRBD2
CDR3nt: TGCAGCTTCCCGGCTAGCGGGATTTCAGAGACCCAGTACTTC
CDR3aa: CSFPASGISETQYF

j_gene: TRBJ2-7
abundance: many
v_gene: TRBV9
d_gene: TRBD2
CDR3nt: TGTGCCAGCAGCGTAGGGGCTAGCGGGATCTACGAGCAGTACTTC
CDR3aa: CASSVGASGIYEQYF

j_gene: TRBJ2-1
abundance: many
v_gene: TRBV20-1
d_gene: .
CDR3nt: TGCAGCTCTGAGGGGGTATCCTACAATGAGCAGTTCTTC
CDR3aa: CSSEGVSYNEQFF

j_gene: TRBJ2-3
abundance: many
v_gene: TRBV5-1
d_gene: TRBD1
CDR3nt: TGCGCCAGCAGCCCCGGGACAGCCATCACAGATACGCAGTATTTT
CDR3aa: CASSPGTAITDTQYF

j_gene: TRBJ2-3
abundance: many
v_gene: TRBV7-2
d_gene: .
CDR3nt: TGCGCCAGCAGCCCCGGACGGAGCACAGATACGCAGTATTTT
CDR3aa: CASSPGRSTDTQYF

j_gene: TRBJ2-5
abundance: many
v_gene: TRBV10-3
d_gene: .
CDR3nt: TGTGCCATCAGTGAGGCAGGAGGGGAGACCCAGTACTTC
CDR3aa: CAISEAGGETQYF

j_gene: TRBJ2-7
abundance: many
v_gene: TRBV9
d_gene: TRBD2
CDR3nt: TGTGCCAGCAGCCCCGCGGGGGTTAGGTCCTACGAGCAGTACTTC
CDR3aa: CASSPAGVRSYEQYF

j_gene: TRBJ1-1
abundance: many
v_gene: TRBV20-1
d_gene: .
CDR3nt: TGCAGTGCTAGAATGGTAGGGGTGACCCCCAACACTGAAGCTTTCTTT
CDR3aa: CSARMVGVTPNTEAFF

j_gene: TRBJ1-2
abundance: many
v_gene: TRBV20-1
d_gene: .
CDR3nt: TGCAGTGCTAGGTCCGGCAACGGCTACACCTTC
CDR3aa: CSARSGNGYTF

j_gene: TRBJ2-7
abundance: .
v_gene: TRBV2
d_gene: .
CDR3nt: TGTGCCATCCAACCGGGACAAATCTACGAGCAGTACTTC
CDR3aa: CAIQPGQIYEQYF

j_gene: TRBJ2-1
abundance: many
v_gene: TRBV10-3
d_gene: .
CDR3nt: TGTGCCATCAGTGAGGAATTAGGAGGGACCAAATACAATGAGCAGTTCTTC
CDR3aa: CAISEELGGTKYNEQFF

j_gene: TRBJ1-4
abundance: many
v_gene: TRBV5-1
d_gene: TRBD1
CDR3nt: TGCGCCAGCAGCGGAAGGGACAGCCTCTCCGGAAAACTGTTTTTT
CDR3aa: CASSGRDSLSGKLFF

j_gene: TRBJ1-1
abundance: .
v_gene: TRBV12-3/TRBV12-4
d_gene: .
CDR3nt: TGTGCCAGCAGTTTAAGAAGTCATAGTAACACTGAAGCTTTCTTT
CDR3aa: CASSLRSHSNTEAFF

j_gene: TRBJ2-2
abundance: many
v_gene: TRBV28
d_gene: TRBD2
CDR3nt: TGTGCCAGCAAAGGACTAGCGGGAGGGCCCGGGGAGCTGTTTTTT
CDR3aa: CASKGLAGGPGELFF

j_gene: TRBJ2-1
abundance: many
v_gene: TRBV10-2
d_gene: TRBD2
CDR3nt: TGCGCCAGTTTCGGGACTAGGGGAGGAGGCTCCTACAATGAGCAGTTCTTC
CDR3aa: CASFGTRGGGSYNEQFF